This T cell receptor (beta chain) stems from a study of identical twins. TCRdb reprocessed the 5' RACE reads with MiXCR, giving one entry per CDR3 protein. The repertoire includes roughly 480,000 distinct CDR3 sequences, less than 25% of them detected once, and 2.9% sits in the top ten. Trimming cost V 2 bases and J 2 bases, with 23 bases left between them. The CDR3 covers 19 residues. This clonotype was recorded a few times. Another study also made use of these data, one on T cells expressing NK-cell markers. That report adds: Sorted CD3+CD56-NKG2C+, CD3+CD56+NKG2C- and CD3+CD56+NKG2C+ T cells were the source of the TCR beta repertoires. Evidence did not settle whether expanded NKG2C+ T cell clones targeted HCMV.

The chain combines TRBV12-3 or TRBV12-4 with TRBJ2-3; possibly TRBD2 for D (7 bases). Material: CD4+ T cells sorted from blood. This TCR was recovered from a woman between 18 and 29 years old in good health. The CDR3 DNA reads as TGTGCCAGCAGTTTATACCCCGGGCTTGCGGGGGCCTACACAGATACGCAGTATTTT. It encodes CASSLYPGLAGAYTDTQYF.